Below, 10 T cell receptor beta chains from the same sample are listed, as sequenced in a study of T cells in Graves' hyperthyroidism and ophthalmopathy. Amplification of TCR beta CDR3 regions used RNA as the template. Researchers ran a first-round RT-PCR on the TCR CDR3 using the HTBI primer set. From the multiplex PCR reads, TCRdb called clonotypes with MiXCR, one entry per CDR3 protein. Of 150,000 or so distinct CDR3 sequences listed, 22% are singletons. The sequencing input was blood. These receptors were collected from a woman aged 50 to 60 with Graves' hyperthyroidism that later progressed to Graves' ophthalmopathy.

As regards this clonotype: A much more abundant neighbour one base away suggests this may be a read error. V usage is TRBV20-1 and J usage is TRBJ2-7; 13 bases agree with TRBD2. This CDR3 has 15 amino acids. Germline V gene sequence: CDR1 DFQATT, CDR2 SNEGSKA (reference sequence). The CDR3 spells CGANGLAGVSGEQYF. CDR3 nucleotide sequence: TGCGGTGCTAACGGACTAGCGGGAGTGAGCGGCGAGCAGTACTTC.

This clonotype was seen at least ten times. This rearrangement joins TRBV28 to TRBJ2-7, with no clear D. The CDR3 covers 14 residues. The germline CDR1 and CDR2 sequences are MDHEN and SYDVKM. The V end lost 7 bases, the J end lost 3 bases, and 16 bases lay between the germline ends. CDR3 protein: CASKPTVVGYEQYF. DNA of the CDR3: TGTGCCAGCAAACCTACGGTGGTGGGCTACGAGCAGTACTTC. Full variable domain (rest looked up from reference TRBV28 and TRBJ2-7): DVKVTQSSRYLVKRTGEKVFLECVQDMDHENMFWYRQDPGLGLRLIYFSYDVKMKEKGDIPEGYSVSREKKERFSLILESASTNQTSMYLCASKPTVVGYEQYFGPGTRLTVT.

There are a few counts of this clonotype. This chain uses TRBV20-1 with TRBJ2-1; the match to TRBD2 covers 7 bases. Germline values: CDR1 DFQATT, CDR2 SNEGSKA (reference sequence). The CDR3 is made up of 14 amino acids. V was clipped by 1 base and J by 5 bases; unmatched bases: 5. The CDR3 DNA reads TGCAGTGCTAGAGGCGGGAGAATCCACAATGAGCAGTTCTTC. Translated, it gives CSARGGRIHNEQFF.

This clonotype occurred many times. The chain combines TRBV2 with TRBJ1-6, with 9 bases lining up with TRBD1. With V trimmed by 1 base and J by 5 bases, 9 bases remained unmatched. Germline values: CDR1 SNHLY, CDR2 FYNNEI. This CDR3 is built from 18 residues. The CDR3 loop reads CASSEGRLGTGNNSPLHF. In DNA form, the CDR3 reads TGTGCCAGCAGTGAAGGGCGACTAGGGACAGGGAATAATTCACCCCTCCACTTT.

This clonotype was picked up many times. This rearrangement joins TRBV30 to TRBJ2-7, with no clear D. Germline CDR1 GTSNPN, CDR2 SVGIG (reference sequence). The V gene lost 2 bases and the J gene lost 5 bases, with 13 bases spanning the gap. This CDR3 spans 13 amino acids. The DNA for the CDR3 is TGTGCCTGGAGTTGGTCCGTTACCCACGAGCAGTACTTC. As protein: CAWSWSVTHEQYF.

The sample holds a few counts of this clonotype. The chain links TRBV3-1 to TRBJ2-1; 10 bases match TRBD2. Germline V lookup: CDR1 LGHDT, CDR2 YNNKEL (reference sequence). This CDR3 spans 19 amino acids. V was pared by 1 base and J by 9 bases, with 18 bases of the junction left unmatched. CDR3 region: CASSQVRSAGGEYKPEQFF. The CDR3 DNA reads as TGTGCCAGCAGCCAAGTTCGGTCAGCGGGAGGGGAGTACAAGCCTGAGCAGTTCTTC.

In its sample, this clonotype was seen many times. V is TRBV20-1 and J is TRBJ2-4, with 8 bases fitting TRBD1. This CDR3 is built from 14 residues. The ends lost 6 bases at V and 6 bases at J; junction bases unmatched: 10. CDR1 and CDR2 (germline): DFQATT, SNEGSKA (reference sequence). CDR3 in DNA: TGCAGTGCAGGACCTAGCACAGGGGGAAACATTCAGTACTTC. As protein: CSAGPSTGGNIQYF.

The table lists this clonotype with many counts. The chain uses TRBV7-6 and TRBJ2-1; D ambiguous. The length of the CDR3 is 12 residues. Trimming left V 0 bases short and J 5 bases short, with 2 bases between. Per germline, CDR1 SGHVS and CDR2 FNYEAQ. The CDR3 DNA follows: TGTGCCAGCAGCTTAGCGAACAATGAGCAGTTCTTC. Its translation: CASSLANNEQFF. Full variable domain (remainder filled in from reference TRBV7-6 and TRBJ2-1): GAGVSQSPRYKVTKRGQDVALRCDPISGHVSLYWYRQALGQGPEFLTYFNYEAQQDKSGLPNDRFSAERPEGSISTLTIQRTEQRDSAMYRCASSLANNEQFFGPGTRLTVL.

This clonotype has only a few counts. V gene TRBV5-4 combines with J gene TRBJ1-1; the match to TRBD1 covers 8 bases. CDR3 size: 14 residues. V gave up 0 bases and J gave up 6 bases; unmatched junction bases: 4. CDR1 is SGHNT, CDR2 YYREEE, per germline (reference sequence). CDR3 coding DNA: TGTGCCAGCAGCTTGGGACAGGGGAGGGCTGAAGCTTTCTTT. Protein product: CASSLGQGRAEAFF.

This clonotype has ten or more counts. This chain links TRBV30 with TRBJ1-5; no definite D call. V was pared by 0 bases and J by 3 bases, with 9 bases between. There are 14 residues in the CDR3. Per germline, CDR1 GTSNPN and CDR2 SVGIG (reference sequence). The CDR3 is CAWSVAGNNQPQHF. CDR3 nucleotides: TGTGCCTGGAGTGTCGCGGGGAACAATCAGCCCCAGCATTTT.